These 5 T cell receptor beta chains originate from one sample sequenced in a study of OX40 agonist ivuxolimab in advanced cancers. The data were produced by immunoSEQ multiplex PCR, yet TCRdb's version contains in-frame clones alone and is incomplete. The sample records roughly 61,000 clones, approximately 90% being singletons. Here the sequenced sample was CD4+ or CD8+ T cells sorted from blood, taken in a trial of the OX40 agonist ivuxolimab. The receptors derive from an adult with an advanced solid tumor such as melanoma, head and neck, liver or kidney cancer.

The chain has TRBV19 and TRBJ2-1, with TRBD1 matching over 10 bases. CDR1 LNHDA and CDR2 SQIVND come from the germline V gene (reference sequence). This CDR3 comprises 16 residues. Germline trimming cut 5 bases from V and 4 bases from J; bases unmatched to any gene: 8. The CDR3 region has the DNA TGTGCCAGTAGTGTAACCGGGACAGGGGTTTACAATGAGCAGTTCTTC. It specifies CASSVTGTGVYNEQFF.

This chain connects TRBV11-3 to TRBJ1-6; D may be TRBD1 (6 bases). The germline gives CDR1 SGHNT, CDR2 YENEEA. Trimming stripped 2 bases from V and 7 bases from J, with 12 bases between. This CDR3 has 15 amino acids. The CDR3 sequence is CASSLTGQKNSPLHF. The CDR3 bases are TGTGCCAGCAGCTTAACCGGACAGAAAAATTCACCCCTCCACTTT.

V gene TRBV5-1 combines with J gene TRBJ2-3; TRBD1 matches at 7 bases. CDR3 size: 13 residues. V lost 4 bases to trimming and J lost 3 bases; unmatched junction nucleotides: 2. In germline, CDR1 is SGHRS, CDR2 YFSETQ. CDR3 sequence (DNA): TGCGCCAGCAGCCCAGGGGGAACAGATACGCAGTATTTT. Residues: CASSPGGTDTQYF.

The genes are TRBV30 and TRBJ2-1; 15 bases match TRBD2. Trimming removed 4 bases from V and 9 bases from J; junction bases left unmatched: 10. CDR1 is GTSNPN and CDR2 is SVGIG in the germline V gene (reference sequence). This CDR3 is built from 16 residues. CDR3 coding DNA: TGTGCCTGGACCAAGGGACTAGCGGGAGGCGGCGGTGAGCAGTTCTTC. Translating gives CAWTKGLAGGGGEQFF.

The CDR3 reads CASSEQGPQPQHF. The CDR3 region has the DNA TGTGCCAGCAGTGAACAGGGACCTCAGCCCCAGCATTTT. J is TRBJ1-5 and V is TRBV2; D is perhaps TRBD1 (5 bases). The germline V gene encodes CDR1 SNHLY and CDR2 FYNNEI. The germline V and J ends were trimmed by 2 bases and 6 bases, with 8 bases remaining between them. The CDR3 covers 13 residues.